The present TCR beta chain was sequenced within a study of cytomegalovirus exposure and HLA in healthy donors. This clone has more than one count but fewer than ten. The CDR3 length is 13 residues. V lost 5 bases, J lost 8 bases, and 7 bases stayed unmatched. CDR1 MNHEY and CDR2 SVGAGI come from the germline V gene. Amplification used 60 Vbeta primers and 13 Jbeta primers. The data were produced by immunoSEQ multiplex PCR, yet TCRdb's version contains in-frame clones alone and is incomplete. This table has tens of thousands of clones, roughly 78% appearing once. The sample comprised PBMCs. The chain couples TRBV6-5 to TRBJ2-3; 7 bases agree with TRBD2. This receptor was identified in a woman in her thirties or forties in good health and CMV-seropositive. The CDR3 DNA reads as TGTGCCAGCAGTCCCGGGGGGTCGGTTACGCAGTATTTT. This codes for CASSPGGSVTQYF.